This T cell receptor beta chain was sequenced during a study of identical twins. Carrying unique molecular identifiers, the cDNA also gained a universal primer site through template switching. TCRdb recomputed calls from the 5' RACE reads with MiXCR, one row per CDR3 protein. The table includes around 1.7 million distinct CDR3 sequences, more than 30% detected once. The sample holds a few counts of this clonotype. Antigen: not known. Study findings and constraints: The study found weaker excess twin sharing in beta out-of-frame sequences. Model-predicted out-of-frame TCR alpha sharing fell below observed values in monozygotic twins.

Each donor was a healthy Caucasian. The germline V gene encodes CDR1 SGHRS and CDR2 YFSETQ. The V end lost 2 bases, the J end lost 7 bases, and 9 bases lay between the germline ends. The CDR3 length is 13 residues. Material for sequencing was cord blood. The sequence derives from a newborn girl in good health. This sequence joins TRBV5-1 and TRBJ1-4; D ambiguous. The CDR3 loop reads CASSLRVSEKLFF. The CDR3 nucleotides are TGCGCCAGCAGCTTAAGGGTTAGTGAAAAACTGTTTTTT.